Below, 27 T cell receptor beta chains from the same sample are listed, as sequenced in a study of response to subunit inactivated influenza vaccine. TCRdb re-called the RT-PCR reads through MiXCR, storing one row per CDR3 protein. The sample yields some 500,000 distinct CDR3 sequences, around 25% seen once. Sequenced material: CD4+ T cells sorted from PBMCs, taken approximately 5 days after vaccination. The source is a man aged 45 to 65 who received an inactivated influenza vaccine.

The gene calls are TRBV11-2 and TRBJ1-6; 7 positions agree with TRBD1. Germline assignment: CDR1 SGHAT and CDR2 FQNNGV. The CDR3 runs to 13 residues. The V segment lost 3 bases and the J segment 14 bases; nucleotides outside the gene matches: 7. The CDR3 sequence: CASSLGQLNSLHF. CDR3 in DNA: TGTGCCAGCAGCTTGGGACAGCTGAATTCCCTCCACTTT.

This chain uses TRBV4-1 with TRBJ1-5; D unclear. Germline V CDR1 and CDR2: MGHRA, YSYEKL. The V and J ends lost 3 bases and 3 bases respectively, with 12 bases between them. There are 15 residues in the CDR3. The CDR3 protein is CASSQLAGNNQPQHF. CDR3 in DNA: TGCGCCAGCAGCCAGCTGGCGGGGAACAATCAGCCCCAGCATTTT.

The rearrangement uses TRBV12-3 or TRBV12-4 and TRBJ2-1; 9 nucleotides align to TRBD2. The CDR3 covers 14 residues. Trimming at V came to 5 bases and at J to 5 bases, leaving 4 bases not matched to a gene. DNA of the CDR3: TGTGCCAGCAGTAAAAGCGGGAGGAACAATGAGCAGTTCTTC. It codes for CASSKSGRNNEQFF.

The rearrangement uses TRBV30 and TRBJ2-4; 8 bases agree with TRBD1. J lost 0 bases, V lost 5 bases, and 12 bases had no gene match. CDR1 is GTSNPN and CDR2 is SVGIG in the germline V gene (reference sequence). The CDR3 is made up of 17 amino acids. This chain's CDR3 is CAWSRDRTALAKNIQYF. CDR3 DNA sequence: TGTGCCTGGTCCCGGGACAGGACCGCTTTAGCCAAAAACATTCAGTACTTC.

Notes on this clonotype: A much larger clone sits a single nucleotide away, making a read error possible. This chain connects TRBV7-6 to TRBJ2-7; 9 bases fit TRBD1. Germline CDR1 SGHVS, CDR2 FNYEAQ. Trimming cost V 3 bases and J 3 bases; bases outside gene matches: 6. The length of the CDR3 is 15 residues. CDR3 in DNA: TGTGCCAGCAGCTTGGCCGGGACAGGGAACTACGAGCAGTACTTC. This gives the protein CASSLAGTGNYEQYF.

The chain employs TRBV28 and TRBJ2-7; 8 nucleotides line up with TRBD2. J was trimmed by 2 bases and V by 5 bases; bases with no gene match: 8. CDR3 length: 15 residues. CDR1 is MDHEN and CDR2 is SYDVKM in the germline V gene. The CDR3 nucleotides are TGTGCCAGCAGTCCCTGGGGTAGCGGGACCTACGAGCAGTACTTC. It translates to CASSPWGSGTYEQYF.

This clonotype has more than one count but fewer than ten. The CDR3 is CASRPRPGTGGREYTGELFF. DNA for the CDR3: TGTGCCAGCAGACCACGTCCCGGGACAGGGGGAAGAGAGTACACCGGGGAGCTGTTTTTT. The chain is built from TRBV11-1 and TRBJ2-2; TRBD1 agrees at 11 bases. CDR3 length: 20 residues. V was pared by 6 bases and J by 3 bases, with 18 bases of the junction left unmatched. CDR1 and CDR2 (germline): SGHAT, FQDESV (reference sequence).

This clonotype has more than one count but fewer than ten. CDR3 nucleotides: TGCGCCAGCAGTGAGATGGGGACAGGGGGTGCCGGGGAGCTGTTTTTT. Protein product: CASSEMGTGGAGELFF. The chain is built from TRBV10-2 and TRBJ2-2, with TRBD1 identical over 11 bases. The CDR3 has 16 amino acids. Trimming took 2 bases from V and 6 from J; bases not matched to a gene: 5. CDR1 and CDR2 from the germline V gene are WSHSY and SAAADI.

The J gene is TRBJ2-2, the V gene TRBV5-6; 10 nucleotides match TRBD1. CDR3 size: 19 residues. Germline CDR1 SGHDT, CDR2 YYEEEE. V lost 1 base, J lost 4 bases, and 13 bases stayed unmatched. CDR3 region: CASSLLSETGGRGTGELFF. The CDR3 nucleotides read TGTGCCAGCAGCTTGTTGTCCGAGACAGGGGGCAGGGGCACCGGGGAGCTGTTTTTT. Full variable domain (outside the CDR3, taken from reference TRBV5-6 and TRBJ2-2): DAGVTQSPTHLIKTRGQQVTLRCSPKSGHDTVSWYQQALGQGPQFIFQYYEEEERQRGNFPDRFSGHQFPNYSSELNVNALLLGDSALYLCASSLLSETGGRGTGELFFGEGSRLTVL.

The chain combines TRBV4-2 with TRBJ2-2; no clear D. CDR1 LGHNA and CDR2 YNFKEQ come from the germline V gene. V lost 5 bases to trimming and J lost 2 bases, with 12 bases between them. CDR3 length equals 15 residues. The CDR3 bases are TGTGCCAGCAGCAAAGCGACTTTCAACACCGGGGAGCTGTTTTTT. Protein: CASSKATFNTGELFF.

The table lists this clonotype with a few counts. The chain combines TRBV20-1 with TRBJ1-5; no reliable D call. This CDR3 has 15 amino acids. CDR1 and CDR2 from the germline V gene are DFQATT and SNEGSKA (reference sequence). The V end was cut by 0 bases, the J end by 0 bases, with 9 bases between. CDR3 sequence reads: CSARDQQYSNQPQHF. The CDR3 DNA reads TGCAGTGCTAGAGATCAGCAGTATAGCAATCAGCCCCAGCATTTT.

This rearrangement joins TRBV6-1 to TRBJ2-2; D is unclear. The germline V gene has CDR1 MNHNS and CDR2 SASEGT. Trimming left V 6 bases short and J 1 base short, with 6 bases between. This CDR3 region has 13 residues. The CDR3 DNA is TGTGCCAGCAGAGAATTGAACACCGGGGAGCTGTTTTTT. Protein: CASRELNTGELFF.

This clonotype turned up a few times. The chain uses TRBV5-1 and TRBJ2-2; 7 bases map to TRBD1. This CDR3 is 14 amino acids long. Trimming took 4 bases from V and 8 from J; bases not matched to a gene: 8. Germline values: CDR1 SGHRS, CDR2 YFSETQ. The CDR3 spells CASSHRTGEGELFF. CDR3 DNA sequence: TGCGCCAGCAGCCACAGAACAGGGGAGGGGGAGCTGTTTTTT.

The chain couples TRBV7-8 to TRBJ2-7; 7 positions agree with TRBD1. Germline lookup yields CDR1 SGHVS and CDR2 FQNEAQ. J gave up 4 bases and V 4 bases, and 7 bases lay outside the gene matches. This CDR3 contains 14 residues. The CDR3 sequence is CASSSRDSTYEQYF. The CDR3, as DNA: TGTGCCAGCAGCTCTCGGGACAGTACTTACGAGCAGTACTTC.

The rearrangement joins TRBV6-2 or TRBV6-3 to TRBJ1-5, with TRBD1 as a possible D gene (5 bases). The V gene lost 0 bases and the J gene lost 3 bases, with 12 bases spanning the gap. The CDR3 is made up of 16 amino acids. Germline V gives CDR1 MNHEY, CDR2 SVGEGT. CDR3 protein: CASSYSQGRANQPQHF. The CDR3 DNA reads as TGTGCCAGCAGTTACTCCCAGGGCAGGGCCAATCAGCCCCAGCATTTT.

This clonotype showed up just a few times. This chain joins TRBV29-1 and TRBJ1-3; D is undetermined. CDR1 SQVTM and CDR2 ANQGSEA come from the germline V gene. The CDR3 length is 11 residues. Trimming removed 7 bases at V and 1 base at J, with 5 bases between. CDR3 amino acids: CSAGSGNTIYF. The CDR3 nucleotides are TGCAGCGCTGGATCTGGAAACACCATATATTTT.

The chain combines TRBV7-2 with TRBJ2-1, with TRBD2 matching over 8 bases. Germline values: CDR1 SGHTA, CDR2 FQGNSA. CDR3 length equals 16 residues. Trimming at V came to 5 bases and at J to 7 bases, leaving 13 bases not matched to a gene. In DNA form, the CDR3 reads TGTGCCAGCAGCCTGTTATTTAGCGGGATGACTAATGAGCAGTTCTTC. This sequence encodes CASSLLFSGMTNEQFF.

J is TRBJ2-7 and V is TRBV7-2; D ambiguous. CDR1 and CDR2 (germline): SGHTA, FQGNSA. The V gene lost 0 bases and the J gene lost 3 bases, with 6 bases spanning the gap. The CDR3 spans 13 residues. The CDR3 protein is CASSLARHYEQYF. The CDR3 nucleotides are TGTGCCAGCAGCTTAGCCCGGCACTACGAGCAGTACTTC. Full variable domain (rest looked up from reference TRBV7-2 and TRBJ2-7): GAGVSQSPSNKVTEKGKDVELRCDPISGHTALYWYRQSLGQGLEFLIYFQGNSAPDKSGLPSDRFSAERTGGSVSTLTIQRTQQEDSAVYLCASSLARHYEQYFGPGTRLTVT.

This rearrangement joins TRBV20-1 to TRBJ2-1; a possible D gene is TRBD2 (6 bases). The CDR3 runs 13 residues. Germline V lookup: CDR1 DFQATT, CDR2 SNEGSKA (reference sequence). DNA of the CDR3: TGCACCACTCGAGGAGGGCCCCACAATGAGCAGTTCTTC. Protein product: CTTRGGPHNEQFF.

In its sample, this clonotype was seen a few times. The V gene is TRBV6-5, the J gene TRBJ1-6; perhaps TRBD1 as D (5 bases). Germline loops: CDR1 MNHEY, CDR2 SVGAGI. The CDR3 loop spans 18 amino acids. Trimming took off 4 bases at V and 1 base at J, with 17 bases between the two ends. CDR3 DNA: TGTGCCAGCAGTTCCGCCCCCCAGGGCGCATCCTATAATTCACCCCTCCACTTT. Translated: CASSSAPQGASYNSPLHF.

The chain carries TRBV4-1 and TRBJ2-3; a weak D match, TRBD1 (5 bases). The CDR3 is made up of 17 amino acids. Trimming pared 1 base from V and 0 bases from J, leaving 14 bases between. Germline CDR1 reads MGHRA; CDR2 reads YSYEKL. The CDR3 coding sequence is TGCGCCAGCAGCCAAGGACAGATAACTACTAGCACAGATACGCAGTATTTT. Its translation is CASSQGQITTSTDTQYF.

This clonotype turned up a few times. The rearrangement joins TRBV25-1 to TRBJ2-3; TRBD2 agrees at 7 bases. V lost 2 bases, J lost 0 bases, and 14 bases stayed unmatched. The CDR3 loop spans 19 amino acids. CDR1 and CDR2 from the germline V gene are MGHDK and SYGVNS. CDR3 DNA: TGTGCCAGCAGTGAAGGTCGATGGGTAGCGGGTCTGAGCACAGATACGCAGTATTTT. This codes for CASSEGRWVAGLSTDTQYF.

This CDR3 is CASSQDRGLAGQETQYF. In DNA form, the CDR3 reads TGCGCCAGCAGCCAAGATAGGGGACTAGCGGGGCAAGAGACCCAGTACTTC. The V and J genes are TRBV4-1 and TRBJ2-5; 13 bases are a match to TRBD2. Per germline, CDR1 MGHRA and CDR2 YSYEKL. V dropped 0 bases and J dropped 2; count of bases not matched to a gene: 3. The CDR3 totals 17 residues.

CDR3 sequence: CASSRGDRGSEQYF. The CDR3 region has the DNA TGTGCCAGCAGTAGAGGGGACAGGGGGTCTGAGCAGTACTTC. The genes are TRBV12-3 or TRBV12-4 and TRBJ2-7; the match to TRBD1 covers 11 bases. CDR3 length: 14 residues. V shed 5 bases and J 7 bases; nucleotides not matched to a gene: 7.

The chain couples TRBV18 to TRBJ2-5, with D unclear. V lost 0 bases and J 2 bases, leaving 7 bases between the germline ends. CDR3 length equals 14 residues. The V gene's germline CDR1 is KGHSH and CDR2 LQKENI. This chain's CDR3 is CASSPPMKQETQYF. The CDR3 DNA reads TGTGCCAGCTCACCACCGATGAAACAAGAGACCCAGTACTTC.

The sample holds a few counts of this clonotype. The chain is built from TRBV6-2 or TRBV6-3 and TRBJ2-1, with TRBD2 identical over 10 bases. Losses at the gene ends were 6 bases for V and 2 bases for J; bases not matched to a gene: 7. This CDR3 has 16 amino acids. Germline V CDR1 and CDR2: MNHEY, SVGEGT. The CDR3 DNA is TGTGCCAGCAGACCTGGGACTAGCGTGACCTACAATGAGCAGTTCTTC. As protein: CASRPGTSVTYNEQFF.

The V gene is TRBV20-1, the J gene TRBJ2-1, with 9 bases that match TRBD2. The CDR3 runs 16 residues. Germline V gene data show CDR1 as DFQATT and CDR2 as SNEGSKA (reference sequence). With 2 bases clipped from V and 1 base from J, the junction kept 6 bases outside the gene matches. DNA for the CDR3: TGCAGTGCTAGAATAGCGGGAGACTGGTCCTACAATGAGCAGTTCTTC. Translating it yields CSARIAGDWSYNEQFF.